The clone carrying this T cell receptor beta chain was seen just once. TCRdb's table, derived via immunoSEQ multiplex PCR, lists solely in-frame clones and lacks some. The table shows about 92,000 clones, with just over 85% occurring only once. The data were obtained in a study of glioma-infiltrating T cells after dendritic cell vaccination. This CDR3 has 16 residues. In germline, CDR1 is MNHEY, CDR2 SVGAGI. Trimming shortened V by 1 base and J by 5 bases, and 15 bases separated the two germline ends. The chain joins TRBV6-5 to TRBJ2-1, with no clear D. The sample in question was blood, obtained before dendritic cell vaccination. The sequence was obtained from a human donor with glioblastoma. The CDR3 spells CASSYLPQAGHNEQFF. The CDR3 DNA follows: TGTGCCAGCAGTTACTTGCCCCAGGCCGGCCACAATGAGCAGTTCTTC.